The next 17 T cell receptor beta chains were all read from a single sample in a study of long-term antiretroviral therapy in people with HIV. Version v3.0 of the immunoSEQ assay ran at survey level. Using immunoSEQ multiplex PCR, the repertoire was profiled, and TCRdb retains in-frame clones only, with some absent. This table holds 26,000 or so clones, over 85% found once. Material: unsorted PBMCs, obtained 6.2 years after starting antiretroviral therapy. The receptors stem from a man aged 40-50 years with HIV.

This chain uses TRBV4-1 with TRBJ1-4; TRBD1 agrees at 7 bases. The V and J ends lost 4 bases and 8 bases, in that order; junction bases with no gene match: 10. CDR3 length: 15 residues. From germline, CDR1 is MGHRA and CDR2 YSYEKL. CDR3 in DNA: TGCGCCAGCAGCCCAGGGGTGCTAGGGGGCGAAAAACTGTTTTTT. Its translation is CASSPGVLGGEKLFF.

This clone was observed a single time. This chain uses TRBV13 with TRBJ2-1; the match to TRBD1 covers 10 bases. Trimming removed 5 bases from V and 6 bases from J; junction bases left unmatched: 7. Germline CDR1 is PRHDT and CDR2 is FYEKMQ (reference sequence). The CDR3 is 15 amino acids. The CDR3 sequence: CASSTGTGAGNEQFF. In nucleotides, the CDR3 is TGTGCCAGCAGCACAGGGACAGGGGCTGGCAATGAGCAGTTCTTC.

The CDR3 here is CASSLLSGYGYTF. CDR3 DNA: TGCGCCAGCAGCTTGTTGTCGGGCTATGGCTACACCTTC. This chain uses TRBV5-1 with TRBJ1-2; D not resolved. The length of the CDR3 is 13 residues. Germline V gene data show CDR1 as SGHRS and CDR2 as YFSETQ. Trimming removed 1 base from V and 4 bases from J, with 8 bases in between. The variable domain in full, completed from reference TRBV5-1 and TRBJ1-2, reads KAGVTQTPRYLIKTRGQQVTLSCSPISGHRSVSWYQQTPGQGLQFLFEYFSETQRNKGNFPGRFSGRQFSNSRSEMNVSTLELGDSALYLCASSLLSGYGYTFGSGTRLTVV.

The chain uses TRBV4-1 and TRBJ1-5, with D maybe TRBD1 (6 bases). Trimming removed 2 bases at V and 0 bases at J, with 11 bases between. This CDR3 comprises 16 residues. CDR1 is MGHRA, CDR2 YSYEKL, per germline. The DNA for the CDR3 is TGCGCCAGCAGCCAAACAGGGACTTTTAGCAATCAGCCCCAGCATTTT. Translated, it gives CASSQTGTFSNQPQHF.

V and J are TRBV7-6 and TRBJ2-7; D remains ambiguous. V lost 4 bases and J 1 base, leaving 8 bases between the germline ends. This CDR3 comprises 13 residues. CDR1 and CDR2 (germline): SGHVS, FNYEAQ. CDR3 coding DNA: TGTGCCAGCAGCTCCCCAGCGTCCTACGAGCAGTACTTC. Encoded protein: CASSSPASYEQYF.

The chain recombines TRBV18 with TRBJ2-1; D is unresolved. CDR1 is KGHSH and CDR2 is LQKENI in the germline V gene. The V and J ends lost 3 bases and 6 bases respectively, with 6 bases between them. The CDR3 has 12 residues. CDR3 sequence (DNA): TGTGCCAGCTCACCCCTCCTCAATGAGCAGTTCTTC. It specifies CASSPLLNEQFF. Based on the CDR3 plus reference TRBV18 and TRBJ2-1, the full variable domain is NAGVMQNPRHLVRRRGQEARLRCSPMKGHSHVYWYRQLPEEGLKFMVYLQKENIIDESGMPKERFSAEFPKEGPSILRIQQVVRGDSAAYFCASSPLLNEQFFGPGTRLTVL.

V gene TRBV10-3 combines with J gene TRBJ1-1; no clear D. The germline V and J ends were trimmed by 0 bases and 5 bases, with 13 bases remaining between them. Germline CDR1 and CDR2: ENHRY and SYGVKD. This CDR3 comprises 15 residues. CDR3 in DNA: TGTGCCATCAGTGAGTCGGCAGAAGTTGGAACTGAAGCTTTCTTT. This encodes CAISESAEVGTEAFF.

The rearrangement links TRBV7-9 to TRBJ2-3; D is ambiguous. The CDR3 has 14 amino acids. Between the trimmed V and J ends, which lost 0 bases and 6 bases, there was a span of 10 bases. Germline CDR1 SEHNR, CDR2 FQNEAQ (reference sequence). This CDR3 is CASSLAGSGDTQYF. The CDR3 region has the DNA TGTGCCAGCAGCTTAGCGGGGTCGGGTGATACGCAGTATTTT.

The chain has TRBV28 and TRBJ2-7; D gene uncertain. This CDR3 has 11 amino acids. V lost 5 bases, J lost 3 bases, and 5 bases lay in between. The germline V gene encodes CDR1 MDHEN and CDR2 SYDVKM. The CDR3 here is CASSRRYEQYF. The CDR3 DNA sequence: TGTGCCAGCAGTCGCCGCTACGAGCAGTACTTC.

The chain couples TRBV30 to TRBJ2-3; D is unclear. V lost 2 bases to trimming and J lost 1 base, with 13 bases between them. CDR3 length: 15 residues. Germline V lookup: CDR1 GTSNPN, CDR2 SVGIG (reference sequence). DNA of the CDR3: TGTGCCTGGAGTCCTTTTTCTGGGGGCACAGATACGCAGTATTTT. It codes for CAWSPFSGGTDTQYF.

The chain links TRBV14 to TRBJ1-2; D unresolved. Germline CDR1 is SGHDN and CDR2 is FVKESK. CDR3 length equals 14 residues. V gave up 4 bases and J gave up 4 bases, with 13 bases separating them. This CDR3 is CASSRSTDLYGYTF. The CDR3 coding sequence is TGTGCCAGCAGCCGTTCGACGGACCTCTATGGCTACACCTTC.

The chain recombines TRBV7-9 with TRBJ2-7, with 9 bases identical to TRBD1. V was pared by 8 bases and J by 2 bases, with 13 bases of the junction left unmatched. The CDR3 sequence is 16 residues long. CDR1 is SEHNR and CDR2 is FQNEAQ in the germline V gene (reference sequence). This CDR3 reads CASLFQSGTGTYEQYF. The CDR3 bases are TGTGCCAGCCTCTTCCAATCTGGGACAGGGACCTACGAGCAGTACTTC.

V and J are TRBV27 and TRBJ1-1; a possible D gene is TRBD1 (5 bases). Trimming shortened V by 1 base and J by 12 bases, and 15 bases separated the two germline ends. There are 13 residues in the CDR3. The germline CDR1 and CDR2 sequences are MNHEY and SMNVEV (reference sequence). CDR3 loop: CASSLYSRDPTFF. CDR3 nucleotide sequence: TGTGCCAGCAGTTTATATTCCCGGGACCCAACTTTCTTT.

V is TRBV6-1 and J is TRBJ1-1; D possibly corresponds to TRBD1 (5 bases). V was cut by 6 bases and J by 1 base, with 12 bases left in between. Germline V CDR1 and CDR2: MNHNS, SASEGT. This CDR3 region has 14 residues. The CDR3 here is CASRNRSPNTEAFF. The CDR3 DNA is TGTGCCAGCAGAAACAGGAGTCCGAACACTGAAGCTTTCTTT.

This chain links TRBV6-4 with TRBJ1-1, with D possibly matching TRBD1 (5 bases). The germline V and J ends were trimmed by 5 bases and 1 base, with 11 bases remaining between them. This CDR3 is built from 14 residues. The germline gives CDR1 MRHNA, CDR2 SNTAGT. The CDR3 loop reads CASSRDLGNTEAFF. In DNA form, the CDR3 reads TGTGCCAGCAGTAGGGACCTTGGGAACACTGAAGCTTTCTTT.

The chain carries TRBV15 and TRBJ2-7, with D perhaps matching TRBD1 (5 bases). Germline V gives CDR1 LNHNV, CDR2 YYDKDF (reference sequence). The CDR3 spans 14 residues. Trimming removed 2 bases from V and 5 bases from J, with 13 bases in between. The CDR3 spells CATSRRRTGNEQYF. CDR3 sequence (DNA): TGTGCCACCAGCAGACGTCGCACAGGCAACGAGCAGTACTTC.

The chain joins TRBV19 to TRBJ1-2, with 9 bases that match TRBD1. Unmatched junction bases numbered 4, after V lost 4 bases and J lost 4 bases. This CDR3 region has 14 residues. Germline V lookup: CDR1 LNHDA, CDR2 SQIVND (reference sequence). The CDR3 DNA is TGTGCCAGTAGTACCGGGACAGGGTCCTATGGCTACACCTTC. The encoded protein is CASSTGTGSYGYTF.